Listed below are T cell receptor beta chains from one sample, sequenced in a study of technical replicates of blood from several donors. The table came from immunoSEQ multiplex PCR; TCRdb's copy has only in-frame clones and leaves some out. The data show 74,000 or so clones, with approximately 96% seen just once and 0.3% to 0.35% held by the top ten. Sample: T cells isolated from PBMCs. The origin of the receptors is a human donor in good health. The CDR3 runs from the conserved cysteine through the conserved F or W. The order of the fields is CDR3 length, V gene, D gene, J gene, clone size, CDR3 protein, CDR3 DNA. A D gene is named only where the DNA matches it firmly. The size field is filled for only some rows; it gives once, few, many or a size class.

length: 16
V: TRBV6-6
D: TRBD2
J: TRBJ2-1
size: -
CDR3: CASSYLGGGIYNEQFF
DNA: TGTGCCAGCAGTTACTTGGGGGGAGGGATTTACAATGAGCAGTTCTTC

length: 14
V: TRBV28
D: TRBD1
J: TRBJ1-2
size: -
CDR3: CASRQTGGEYGYTF
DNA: TGTGCCAGCAGACAGACAGGGGGGGAATATGGCTACACCTTC

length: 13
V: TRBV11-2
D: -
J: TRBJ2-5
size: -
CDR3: CASKLSSLETQYF
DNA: TGTGCCAGCAAGCTTAGTAGCCTGGAGACCCAGTACTTC

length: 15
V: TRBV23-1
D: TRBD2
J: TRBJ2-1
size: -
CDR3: CASSPGQREYNEQFF
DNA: TGCGCCAGCAGTCCTGGCCAGCGGGAATACAATGAGCAGTTCTTC

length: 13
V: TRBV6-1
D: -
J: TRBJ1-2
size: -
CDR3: CASSEAPGDGYTF
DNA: TGTGCCAGCAGTGAAGCGCCAGGCGATGGCTACACCTTC

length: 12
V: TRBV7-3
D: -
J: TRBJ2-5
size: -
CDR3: CASSPYQETQYF
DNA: TGTGCCAGCAGCCCGTACCAAGAGACCCAGTACTTC

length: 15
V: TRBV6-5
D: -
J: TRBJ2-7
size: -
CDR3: CASSTDRRSSYEQYF
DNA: TGTGCCAGCAGTACCGACAGGCGTAGCTCCTACGAGCAGTACTTC

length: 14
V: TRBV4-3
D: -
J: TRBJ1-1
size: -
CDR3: CASSQELVVSGAFF
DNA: TGCGCCAGCAGCCAAGAGCTTGTCGTTTCCGGGGCTTTCTTT

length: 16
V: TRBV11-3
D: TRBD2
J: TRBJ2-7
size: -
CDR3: CASSLLSGRIFYEQYF
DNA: TGTGCCAGCAGCTTGTTGAGCGGGAGAATATTCTACGAGCAGTACTTC

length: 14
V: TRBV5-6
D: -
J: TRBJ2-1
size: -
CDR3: CASSLTSSYNEQFF
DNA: TGTGCCAGCAGCTTGACTAGTTCCTACAATGAGCAGTTCTTC

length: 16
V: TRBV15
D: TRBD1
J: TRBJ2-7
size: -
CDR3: CATSRDQGTGPYEQYF
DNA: TGTGCCACCAGCAGAGATCAAGGGACAGGGCCCTACGAGCAGTACTTC

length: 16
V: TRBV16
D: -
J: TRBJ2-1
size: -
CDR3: CASSQSYGITYNEQFF
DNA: TGTGCCAGCAGCCAATCATACGGGATAACCTACAATGAGCAGTTCTTC

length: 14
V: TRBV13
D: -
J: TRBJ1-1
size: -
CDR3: CASSLGVRGSLAFF
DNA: TGTGCCAGCAGCTTAGGGGTGAGAGGATCTTTGGCTTTCTTT

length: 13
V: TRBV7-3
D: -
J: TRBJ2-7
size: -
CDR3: CASSLRGFDEQYF
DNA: TGTGCCAGCAGCTTACGGGGGTTCGACGAGCAGTACTTC

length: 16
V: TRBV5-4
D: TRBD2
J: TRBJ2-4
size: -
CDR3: CASSLGGTSVKNIQYF
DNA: TGTGCCAGCAGCTTGGGGGGGACTAGCGTGAAAAACATTCAGTACTTC

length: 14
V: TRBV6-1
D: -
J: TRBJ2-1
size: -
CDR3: CASSPYPTYNEQFF
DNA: TGTGCCAGCAGCCCCTATCCCACCTACAATGAGCAGTTCTTC

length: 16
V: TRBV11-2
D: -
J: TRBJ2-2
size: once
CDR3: CASSLVAGTNTGELFF
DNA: TGTGCCAGCAGCTTAGTTGCCGGGACGAACACCGGGGAGCTGTTTTTT

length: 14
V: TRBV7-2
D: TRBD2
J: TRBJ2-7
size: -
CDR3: CASSLGGGIGEQYF
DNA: TGTGCCAGCAGCTTAGGCGGGGGGATAGGGGAGCAGTACTTC

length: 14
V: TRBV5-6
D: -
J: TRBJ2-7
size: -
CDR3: CASSLGYTGYEQYF
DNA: TGTGCCAGCAGCTTGGGATATACTGGTTACGAGCAGTACTTC

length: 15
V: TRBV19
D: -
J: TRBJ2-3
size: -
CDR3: CASSSGEHVGDTQYF
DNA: TGTGCCAGTAGTTCGGGGGAACACGTCGGAGATACGCAGTATTTT

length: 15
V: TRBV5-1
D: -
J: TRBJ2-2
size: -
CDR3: CASSGGTPDTGELFF
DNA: TGCGCCAGCAGCGGCGGGACTCCCGACACCGGGGAGCTGTTTTTT

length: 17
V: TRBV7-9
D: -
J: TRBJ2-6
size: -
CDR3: CASSHTGIHSGANVLTF
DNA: TGTGCCAGCAGCCATACAGGTATTCACTCTGGGGCCAACGTCCTGACTTTC

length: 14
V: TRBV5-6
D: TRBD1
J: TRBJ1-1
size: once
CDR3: CASSPPDRANEAFF
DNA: TGTGCCAGCAGCCCACCAGACAGGGCGAATGAAGCTTTCTTT

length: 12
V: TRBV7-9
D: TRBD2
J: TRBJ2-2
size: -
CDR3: CASLADTGELFF
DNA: TGTGCCAGTCTAGCGGATACCGGGGAGCTGTTTTTT

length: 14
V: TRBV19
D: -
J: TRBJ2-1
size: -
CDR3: CASSPDFSYNEQFF
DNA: TGTGCCAGTAGCCCGGACTTCTCCTACAATGAGCAGTTCTTC

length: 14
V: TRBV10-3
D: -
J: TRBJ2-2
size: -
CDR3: CAISDQPGTGELFF
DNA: TGTGCCATCAGTGACCAACCGGGGACCGGGGAGCTGTTTTTT

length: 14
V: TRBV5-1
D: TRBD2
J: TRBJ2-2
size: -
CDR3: CASRLARNTGELFF
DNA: TGCGCCAGCAGACTAGCGAGGAACACCGGGGAGCTGTTTTTT

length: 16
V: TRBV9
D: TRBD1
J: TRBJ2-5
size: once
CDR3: CASVIPGQPKGETQYF
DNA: TGTGCCAGCGTCATTCCGGGACAGCCTAAAGGAGAGACCCAGTACTTC

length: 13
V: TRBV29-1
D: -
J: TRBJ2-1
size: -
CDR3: CSVFTGDYNEQFF
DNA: TGCAGCGTTTTCACCGGGGACTACAATGAGCAGTTCTTC

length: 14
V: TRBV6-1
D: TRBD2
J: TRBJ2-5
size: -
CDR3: CASSLGPGGETQYF
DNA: TGTGCCAGCAGCCTCGGACCGGGGGGGGAGACCCAGTACTTC

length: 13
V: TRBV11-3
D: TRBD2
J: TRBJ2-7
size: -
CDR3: CATMSGTSYEQYF
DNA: TGTGCCACCATGAGCGGGACGTCCTACGAGCAGTACTTC

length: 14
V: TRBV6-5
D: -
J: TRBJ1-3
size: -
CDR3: CASSTRLAGNTIYF
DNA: TGTGCCAGCAGTACCCGATTAGCGGGAAACACCATATATTTT

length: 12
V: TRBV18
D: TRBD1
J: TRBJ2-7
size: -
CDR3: CASSLTGGEQYF
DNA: TGTGCCAGCTCACTGACAGGGGGTGAGCAGTACTTC

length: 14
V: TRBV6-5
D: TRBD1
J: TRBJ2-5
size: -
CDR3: CASSRLGQTETQYF
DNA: TGTGCCAGCAGTCGCCTGGGACAGACGGAGACCCAGTACTTC

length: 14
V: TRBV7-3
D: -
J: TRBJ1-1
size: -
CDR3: CASSWAGEHTEAFF
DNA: TGTGCCAGCAGCTGGGCAGGGGAGCACACTGAAGCTTTCTTT

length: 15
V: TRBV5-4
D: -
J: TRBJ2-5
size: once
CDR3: CASSLLSGNQETQYF
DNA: TGTGCCAGCAGCTTGTTGTCAGGGAACCAAGAGACCCAGTACTTC

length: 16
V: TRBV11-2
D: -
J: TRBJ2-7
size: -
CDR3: CASSLDLRRSPYEQYF
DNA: TGTGCCAGCAGCTTAGATTTACGGCGGAGCCCCTACGAGCAGTACTTC

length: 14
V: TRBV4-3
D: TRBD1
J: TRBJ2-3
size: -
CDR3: CASSHSTGADTQYF
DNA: TGCGCCAGCAGCCATTCGACAGGGGCAGATACGCAGTATTTT

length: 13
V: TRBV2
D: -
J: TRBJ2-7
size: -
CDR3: CASSRQLYYEQYF
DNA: TGTGCCAGCAGTCGACAGCTGTACTACGAGCAGTACTTC

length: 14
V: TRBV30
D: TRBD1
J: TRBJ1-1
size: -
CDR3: CAWSVDREMPEAFF
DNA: TGTGCCTGGAGTGTAGACAGGGAGATGCCTGAAGCTTTCTTT

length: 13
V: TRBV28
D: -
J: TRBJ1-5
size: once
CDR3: CASSFYGNQPQHF
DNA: TGTGCCAGCAGTTTTTATGGCAATCAGCCCCAGCATTTT

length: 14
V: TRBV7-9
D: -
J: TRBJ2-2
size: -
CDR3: CASSPGSWIGELFF
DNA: TGTGCCAGCAGCCCAGGGTCCTGGATCGGGGAGCTGTTTTTT

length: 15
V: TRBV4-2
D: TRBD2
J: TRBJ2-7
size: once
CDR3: CASSQGSGSSYEQYF
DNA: TGTGCCAGCAGCCAAGGTAGCGGGAGTTCCTACGAGCAGTACTTC

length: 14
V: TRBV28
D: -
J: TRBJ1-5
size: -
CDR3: CASSPPDRNQPQHF
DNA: TGTGCCAGCAGTCCTCCCGACAGAAATCAGCCCCAGCATTTT

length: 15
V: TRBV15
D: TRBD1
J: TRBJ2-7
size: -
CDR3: CATSKDRDRAYEQYF
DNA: TGTGCCACCAGTAAGGACCGGGACAGGGCCTACGAGCAGTACTTC